What follows are 8 T cell receptor beta chains derived from one specimen sequenced in a study of blood T cell repertoires in COVID-19. The protocol was immunoSEQ multiplex PCR, while the TCRdb copy is restricted to in-frame clones and leaves out a portion. The sample holds approximately 40,000 clones, nearly 90% seen once. The sequenced material came from peripheral blood. These receptors were obtained from a man between 60 and 70 years old with COVID-19, enrolled during active disease.

This rearrangement joins TRBV7-2 to TRBJ1-2; D is undetermined. The CDR3 extends over 14 amino acids. The germline V and J ends were trimmed by 5 bases and 2 bases, with 12 bases remaining between them. The V gene's germline CDR1 is SGHTA and CDR2 FQGNSA. The CDR3 protein is CASSLSGYNYGYTF. CDR3 nucleotides: TGTGCCAGCAGCCTTAGCGGCTACAACTATGGCTACACCTTC.

The chain has TRBV5-1 and TRBJ2-3, with 10 bases aligning to TRBD1. Looked up from germline, CDR1 is SGHRS and CDR2 is YFSETQ. The CDR3 runs to 18 residues. The ends lost 5 bases at V and 4 bases at J; junction bases unmatched: 16. Here the CDR3 DNA reads TGCGCCAGCAGTTACCCTTCCCCGACAGGGGGCCTCGCAGATACGCAGTATTTT. Encoded protein: CASSYPSPTGGLADTQYF.

J is TRBJ2-7 and V is TRBV5-4, with TRBD1 identical over 8 bases. Germline CDR1 and CDR2: SGHNT and YYREEE (reference sequence). V lost 3 bases to trimming and J lost 5 bases; unmatched junction nucleotides: 13. The CDR3 length is 16 residues. CDR3 loop: CASSSSGQGQFHEQYF. The DNA of the CDR3 is TGTGCCAGCAGCTCTTCTGGACAGGGTCAATTCCACGAGCAGTACTTC.

The rearrangement uses TRBV27 and TRBJ1-2, with 11 positions matching TRBD1. Germline CDR1 reads MNHEY; CDR2 reads SMNVEV (reference sequence). This CDR3 contains 17 residues. Trimming removed 3 bases from V and 4 bases from J; junction bases left unmatched: 10. CDR3 amino acids: CASSFGPPGQGGYGYTF. The CDR3 region has the DNA TGTGCCAGCAGTTTTGGCCCCCCGGGACAGGGGGGCTATGGCTACACCTTC.

The chain recombines TRBV6-6 with TRBJ2-7; D not resolved. CDR1 is MNHNY, CDR2 SVGAGI, per germline (reference sequence). With 6 bases removed from V and 4 bases from J, the gap between germline ends came to 7 bases. The length of the CDR3 is 11 residues. Written as DNA, the CDR3 is TGTGCCAGCAGCCACCAGTACGAGCAGTACTTC. Translation: CASSHQYEQYF.

A few counts support this clone. The chain couples TRBV30 to TRBJ2-1, with 9 bases identical to TRBD1. V trimming: 6 bases; J trimming: 4 bases; junction bases outside the gene matches: 4. The germline V gene has CDR1 GTSNPN and CDR2 SVGIG (reference sequence). The CDR3 sequence is 13 residues long. CDR3 bases: TGTGCCTGTCAACAGGGGGCGTACAATGAGCAGTTCTTC. Its translation is CACQQGAYNEQFF.

The chain combines TRBV2 with TRBJ2-3; D unresolved. This CDR3 region has 13 residues. Germline lookup yields CDR1 SNHLY and CDR2 FYNNEI. V lost 11 bases, J lost 3 bases, and 15 bases lay in between. The CDR3 reads CARTENETDTQYF. DNA of the CDR3: TGTGCCCGAACGGAGAACGAAACAGATACGCAGTATTTT.

The rearrangement links TRBV18 to TRBJ2-2, with D possibly matching TRBD1 (6 bases). The CDR3 has 16 amino acids. The germline V and J ends were trimmed by 4 bases and 0 bases, with 12 bases remaining between them. Germline CDR1 and CDR2: KGHSH and LQKENI. The CDR3 DNA reads TGTGCCAGCTCACGTATCGGGACAACGAACACCGGGGAGCTGTTTTTT. Translation gives CASSRIGTTNTGELFF.